Listed below are T cell receptor beta chains from one sample, sequenced in a study of blood T cell repertoires in COVID-19. Clones were read by immunoSEQ multiplex PCR, and TCRdb kept only the in-frame ones, dropping some. The sample carries approximately 190,000 clones, 84% recorded once. Sequenced material: peripheral blood. These receptors came from a man aged 25 to 45 with active or convalescent COVID-19. The CDR3 runs from the conserved cysteine through the conserved F or W. D genes are given only for firm matches. Clone size is given for some rows only: seen once, a few or many times, or a class if the clone is expanded.

CASSLALLQGRENEQYF,TGTGCCAGCAGCTTAGCGCTACTTCAGGGAAGAGAAAACGAGCAGTACTTC,NA,few,TRBV7-6,TRBJ2-7
CAWSVWGGGRQETQYF,TGTGCCTGGAGTGTATGGGGCGGGGGGAGGCAAGAGACCCAGTACTTC,TRBD2,NA,TRBV30,TRBJ2-5
CAWSALAGGLETQYF,TGTGCCTGGAGTGCCCTAGCGGGAGGGCTAGAGACCCAGTACTTC,TRBD2,once,TRBV30,TRBJ2-5
CASSIRGTSGRRAGELFF,TGTGCCAGTAGTATACGCGGGACTAGCGGGAGAAGGGCCGGGGAGCTGTTTTTT,TRBD2,NA,TRBV19,TRBJ2-2
CASSYPGGGANVLTF,TGTGCCAGCAGTTATCCGGGTGGAGGGGCCAACGTCCTGACTTTC,NA,NA,TRBV6-2/TRBV6-3,TRBJ2-6
CASSWWTDRTPGELFF,TGCGCCAGCAGCTGGTGGACAGACAGGACCCCCGGGGAGCTGTTTTTT,NA,NA,TRBV5-1,TRBJ2-2
CASSPAGGDYGYTF,TGTGCCAGCAGCCCCGCGGGGGGGGACTATGGCTACACCTTC,NA,NA,TRBV5-6,TRBJ1-2
CASSSGQGDTGELFF,TGTGCTAGCAGCTCGGGACAGGGGGACACCGGGGAGCTGTTTTTT,TRBD1,NA,TRBV7-7,TRBJ2-2
CASSLQGDGEQYF,TGCGCCAGCAGCCTTCAGGGGGATGGCGAGCAGTACTTC,TRBD1,NA,TRBV4-3,TRBJ2-7
CSVNQVQTIFYYGYTF,TGCAGCGTGAACCAGGTACAGACCATTTTCTACTATGGCTACACCTTC,NA,NA,TRBV29-1,TRBJ1-2
CASSGVGLRNTGELFF,TGTGCCAGCAGTGGTGTGGGACTCAGGAACACCGGGGAGCTGTTTTTT,NA,NA,TRBV27,TRBJ2-2
CASSLRSMNTEAFF,TGTGCCAGCAGTTTACGCAGTATGAACACTGAAGCTTTCTTT,NA,few,TRBV28,TRBJ1-1
CASSGTGAAGEKLFF,TGTGCCAGCAGCGGGACAGGGGCGGCAGGTGAAAAACTGTTTTTT,TRBD1,NA,TRBV9,TRBJ1-4
CASSFPPGTADYEQYF,TGTGCCAGTAGTTTCCCCCCGGGGACAGCCGACTACGAGCAGTACTTC,TRBD1,NA,TRBV19,TRBJ2-7
CASSLSLAGGPRNEQFF,TGTGCCAGCAGCTTAAGCCTAGCGGGAGGGCCTCGTAATGAGCAGTTCTTC,TRBD2,once,TRBV7-2,TRBJ2-1
CATSDLLSQGYGEQFF,TGTGCCACCAGTGATTTATTATCCCAGGGTTACGGTGAGCAGTTCTTC,NA,few,TRBV24-1,TRBJ2-1
CASSTGGGTDTQYF,TGCGCCAGCAGTACAGGGGGCGGCACAGATACGCAGTATTTT,TRBD1,once,TRBV10-1,TRBJ2-3
CASSGAGVWDEAFF,TGTGCCAGCAGTGGGGCGGGGGTCTGGGATGAAGCTTTCTTT,NA,NA,TRBV2,TRBJ1-1
CASSFRLLGPNTEAFF,TGCGCCAGCAGTTTTCGCCTTCTGGGGCCTAACACTGAAGCTTTCTTT,NA,NA,TRBV23-1,TRBJ1-1